These 21 T cell receptor beta chains came from one sample sequenced in a study of T cell changes during pregnancy in multiple sclerosis (dated by TCRdb to the late 2010s). The library came from the immunoSEQ multiplex PCR assay. TCRdb obtained this table from immuneACCESS and retained in-frame rearrangements with V and J assigned. These tables miss some clones; where compared with another copy, unresolved V genes account for less than half of the shortfall, and the remainder is unexplained. This sample is represented by about 35,000 clones; roughly nine tenths of them were singletons. Together, the top ten hold 0.78% of the sample. The sequences come from CD4+ T cells from peripheral blood mononuclear cells, collected after pregnancy. These receptors were obtained from a female donor in good health, enrolled as a control in a pregnancy study.

V is TRBV19 and J is TRBJ1-1, with D possibly matching TRBD1 (5 bases). This CDR3 region has 14 residues. Germline CDR1 LNHDA, CDR2 SQIVND (reference sequence). Deletions cut 3 bases from V and 1 base from J, with 9 bases between. The CDR3 DNA reads as TGTGCCAGTAGTATCCAGGGCCCGAACACTGAAGCTTTCTTT. Its translation: CASSIQGPNTEAFF. Filled out from reference TRBV19 and TRBJ1-1, the complete variable domain reads DGGITQSPKYLFRKEGQNVTLSCEQNLNHDAMYWYRQDPGQGLRLIYYSQIVNDFQKGDIAEGYSVSREKKESFPLTVTSAQKNPTAFYLCASSIQGPNTEAFFGQGTRLTVV.

This chain connects TRBV27 to TRBJ1-1; D not certain. This CDR3 contains 16 residues. Germline CDR1 MNHEY, CDR2 SMNVEV (reference sequence). V was trimmed by 7 bases and J by 0 bases, leaving 18 bases between them. DNA of the CDR3: TGTGCCAGCACCTCACGCCGGGTGGGTATGAACACTGAAGCTTTCTTT. It specifies CASTSRRVGMNTEAFF.

This sequence joins TRBV6-5 and TRBJ1-6, with 7 bases matching TRBD1. Germline-derived CDR1 and CDR2 are MNHEY and SVGAGI. The CDR3 has 16 residues. Trimming removed 2 bases from V and 2 bases from J; junction bases left unmatched: 3. CDR3 sequence (DNA): TGTGCCAGCAGTTACAAGGGGGCCCCCTATAATTCACCCCTCCACTTT. This translates into CASSYKGAPYNSPLHF.

The chain carries TRBV7-2 and TRBJ1-1, with a tentative D call TRBD1 (6 bases). Germline assignment: CDR1 SGHTA and CDR2 FQGNSA. The CDR3 has 14 residues. V shed 5 bases and J shed 8 bases, with 18 bases lying between them. The CDR3 nucleotides read TGTGCCAGCAGCCTCAAAGGGGGGGTCAGGGAAGCTTTCTTT. Its protein product is CASSLKGGVREAFF.

This clone has only one observation. The chain recombines TRBV5-1 with TRBJ2-7; the match to TRBD1 covers 9 bases. Unmatched junction bases numbered 8, after V lost 3 bases and J lost 1 base. The CDR3 is 16 amino acids. From germline, CDR1 is SGHRS and CDR2 YFSETQ. The DNA of the CDR3 is TGCGCCAGCAGCTGGGGACCGGGACAGGGATCCTACGAGCAGTACTTC. Translating it yields CASSWGPGQGSYEQYF.

In its sample, this clone was seen once. This sequence joins TRBV5-1 and TRBJ2-5, with D possibly TRBD1 on 5 matching bases. Deletions cut 1 base from V and 4 bases from J, with 11 bases between. The CDR3 covers 14 residues. The germline gives CDR1 SGHRS, CDR2 YFSETQ. The DNA for the CDR3 is TGCGCCAGCAGCTTGTTAGGGGCCACAGAGACCCAGTACTTC. This gives the protein CASSLLGATETQYF. The variable domain in full, completed from reference TRBV5-1 and TRBJ2-5, reads KAGVTQTPRYLIKTRGQQVTLSCSPISGHRSVSWYQQTPGQGLQFLFEYFSETQRNKGNFPGRFSGRQFSNSRSEMNVSTLELGDSALYLCASSLLGATETQYFGPGTRLLVL.

The chain uses TRBV6-5 and TRBJ2-7; 10 bases match TRBD2. Germline V gene lookup returns CDR1 MNHEY and CDR2 SVGAGI. The CDR3 has 13 residues. V shed 2 bases, J shed 12 bases, and the junction held 7 bases outside the gene matches. The CDR3 loop is CASSYLASGSMYF. The CDR3 nucleotides read TGTGCCAGCAGTTACCTGGCTAGCGGGAGTATGTACTTC.

V gene TRBV5-6 combines with J gene TRBJ2-3; 7 positions agree with TRBD1. The CDR3 extends over 16 amino acids. Germline-derived CDR1 and CDR2 are SGHDT and YYEEEE. The J segment lost 3 bases and the V segment lost 6 bases, leaving 13 bases of the junction unmatched. This CDR3 is CASILNPGQPTDTQYF. CDR3 bases: TGTGCCAGCATCCTGAACCCGGGACAGCCAACAGATACGCAGTATTTT.

This rearrangement joins TRBV2 to TRBJ2-1; maybe TRBD1 (7 bases). Trimming took 11 bases from V and 4 from J, leaving 15 bases between them. CDR3 size: 13 residues. Germline CDR1 reads SNHLY; CDR2 reads FYNNEI. As DNA, the CDR3 is TGTGCCGGAGGGACAGAGATATACAATGAGCAGTTCTTC. Protein sequence: CAGGTEIYNEQFF.

J is TRBJ2-1 and V is TRBV28; 10 nucleotides align to TRBD2. Per the germline V gene, CDR1 is MDHEN and CDR2 is SYDVKM. After removal of 11 bases from V and 7 bases from J, the junction contained 11 bases not matched to a gene. The CDR3 extends over 14 amino acids. CDR3 in amino acids: CAGSAGGPGNEQFF. The CDR3 nucleotides read TGTGCCGGTTCAGCGGGAGGGCCGGGAAATGAGCAGTTCTTC.

The V gene is TRBV9, the J gene TRBJ2-3; D is unresolved. Germline values: CDR1 SGDLS, CDR2 YYNGEE. CDR3 length: 14 residues. Trimming took off 4 bases at V and 8 bases at J, with 17 bases between the two ends. As DNA, the CDR3 is TGTGCCAGCAGCTTGCCGTCGCTGGCAGGTACGCAGTATTTT. It yields the protein CASSLPSLAGTQYF.

The chain employs TRBV11-2 and TRBJ2-3; D gene uncertain. Trimming pared 4 bases from V and 2 bases from J, leaving 13 bases between. The CDR3 covers 15 residues. Germline lookup yields CDR1 SGHAT and CDR2 FQNNGV. CDR3 DNA: TGTGCCAGCAGCTCTTCTCCCCTATTCACAGATACGCAGTATTTT. Its translation: CASSSSPLFTDTQYF.

The chain recombines TRBV30 with TRBJ1-2; 7 positions match TRBD1. The germline CDR1 and CDR2 sequences are GTSNPN and SVGIG (reference sequence). This CDR3 has 13 residues. J gave up 8 bases and V 4 bases, and 10 bases lay outside the gene matches. The CDR3 loop reads CAWTKQGIGGYTF. DNA for the CDR3: TGTGCCTGGACCAAACAGGGGATCGGGGGCTACACCTTC.

This clone has just one count. The chain has TRBV6-5 and TRBJ2-7; the D gene is possibly TRBD2 (6 bases). The CDR3 is made up of 16 amino acids. The germline V and J ends were trimmed by 2 bases and 1 base, with 15 bases remaining between them. Germline V CDR1 and CDR2: MNHEY, SVGAGI. For the CDR3, the DNA is TGTGCCAGCAGTTACGGGGCGGAGGGATTATCCTACGAGCAGTACTTC. Its protein product is CASSYGAEGLSYEQYF.

The chain uses TRBV9 and TRBJ1-3; 7 positions match TRBD1. Germline assignment: CDR1 SGDLS and CDR2 YYNGEE. This CDR3 is built from 15 residues. After removal of 3 bases from V and 0 bases from J, the junction contained 3 bases not matched to a gene. CDR3 coding DNA: TGTGCCAGCAGCGGGGGACAGTACTCTGGAAACACCATATATTTT. Translated: CASSGGQYSGNTIYF.

V gene TRBV19 combines with J gene TRBJ1-1, with 11 nucleotides matching TRBD1. V trimming: 4 bases; J trimming: 6 bases; junction bases outside the gene matches: 7. The length of the CDR3 is 15 residues. Germline CDR1 is LNHDA and CDR2 is SQIVND (reference sequence). Here the CDR3 DNA reads TGTGCCAGTAGTAATCCGGGACAGGGGGTATCTGAAGCTTTCTTT. It codes for CASSNPGQGVSEAFF.

This chain connects TRBV5-1 to TRBJ1-5; D not resolved. Germline V gives CDR1 SGHRS, CDR2 YFSETQ. V dropped 0 bases and J dropped 4 bases, with 8 bases sitting between them. The CDR3 sequence is 14 residues long. The CDR3, as DNA: TGCGCCAGCAGCTTGGGAGCCGAGAATCAGCCCCAGCATTTT. Amino acid sequence: CASSLGAENQPQHF. The complete variable domain, with remaining parts taken from reference TRBV5-1 and TRBJ1-5, reads KAGVTQTPRYLIKTRGQQVTLSCSPISGHRSVSWYQQTPGQGLQFLFEYFSETQRNKGNFPGRFSGRQFSNSRSEMNVSTLELGDSALYLCASSLGAENQPQHFGDGTRLSIL.

This chain links TRBV9 with TRBJ1-1, with D unresolved. Trimming pared 0 bases from V and 6 bases from J, leaving 15 bases between. There are 15 residues in the CDR3. Looked up from germline, CDR1 is SGDLS and CDR2 is YYNGEE. In DNA form, the CDR3 reads TGTGCCAGCAGCGTAGTGGGTGACTTCGGGTCTGAAGCTTTCTTT. This sequence encodes CASSVVGDFGSEAFF.

V and J are TRBV7-6 and TRBJ2-7; TRBD2 agrees at 14 bases. CDR3 length: 18 residues. Germline assignment: CDR1 SGHVS and CDR2 FNYEAQ. With 5 bases clipped from V and 4 bases from J, the junction kept 13 bases outside the gene matches. Here the CDR3 reads CASSTGTSGSLLPYEQYF. CDR3 DNA: TGTGCCAGCAGCACTGGGACTAGCGGGAGCCTCTTACCATACGAGCAGTACTTC.

The chain couples TRBV10-3 to TRBJ1-3; 9 nucleotides match TRBD1. The CDR3 has 14 amino acids. The V gene's germline CDR1 is ENHRY and CDR2 SYGVKD. The junction had 8 bases not matched to a gene; V was cut back by 10 bases and J by 4 bases. CDR3 protein: CATRTGGAGNTIYF. DNA of the CDR3: TGTGCCACAAGAACAGGGGGCGCCGGAAACACCATATATTTT.

The chain combines TRBV10-3 with TRBJ2-3; TRBD1 agrees at 9 bases. This CDR3 region has 14 residues. The germline V gene has CDR1 ENHRY and CDR2 SYGVKD. The J segment lost 0 bases and the V segment lost 10 bases, leaving 5 bases of the junction unmatched. The CDR3 DNA reads TGTGCCACCCAGGGACAGGGAAGCACAGATACGCAGTATTTT. This translates into CATQGQGSTDTQYF.